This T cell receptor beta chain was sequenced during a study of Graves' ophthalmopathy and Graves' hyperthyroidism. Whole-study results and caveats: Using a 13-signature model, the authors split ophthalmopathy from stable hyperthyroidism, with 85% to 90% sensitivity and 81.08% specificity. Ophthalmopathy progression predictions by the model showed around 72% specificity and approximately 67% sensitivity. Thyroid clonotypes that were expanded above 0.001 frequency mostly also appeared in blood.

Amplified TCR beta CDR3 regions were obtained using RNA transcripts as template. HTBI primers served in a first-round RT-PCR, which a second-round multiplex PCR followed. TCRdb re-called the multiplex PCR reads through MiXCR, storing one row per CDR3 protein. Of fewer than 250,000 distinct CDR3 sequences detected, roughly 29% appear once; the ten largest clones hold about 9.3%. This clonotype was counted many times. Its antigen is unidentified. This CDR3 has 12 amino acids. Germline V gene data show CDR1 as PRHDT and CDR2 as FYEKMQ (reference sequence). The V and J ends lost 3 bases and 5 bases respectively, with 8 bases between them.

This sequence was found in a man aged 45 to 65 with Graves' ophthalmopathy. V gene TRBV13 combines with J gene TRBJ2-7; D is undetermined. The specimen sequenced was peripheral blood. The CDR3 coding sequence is TGTGCCAGCAGCTTTCAGGCAGACGAGCAGTACTTC. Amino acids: CASSFQADEQYF.